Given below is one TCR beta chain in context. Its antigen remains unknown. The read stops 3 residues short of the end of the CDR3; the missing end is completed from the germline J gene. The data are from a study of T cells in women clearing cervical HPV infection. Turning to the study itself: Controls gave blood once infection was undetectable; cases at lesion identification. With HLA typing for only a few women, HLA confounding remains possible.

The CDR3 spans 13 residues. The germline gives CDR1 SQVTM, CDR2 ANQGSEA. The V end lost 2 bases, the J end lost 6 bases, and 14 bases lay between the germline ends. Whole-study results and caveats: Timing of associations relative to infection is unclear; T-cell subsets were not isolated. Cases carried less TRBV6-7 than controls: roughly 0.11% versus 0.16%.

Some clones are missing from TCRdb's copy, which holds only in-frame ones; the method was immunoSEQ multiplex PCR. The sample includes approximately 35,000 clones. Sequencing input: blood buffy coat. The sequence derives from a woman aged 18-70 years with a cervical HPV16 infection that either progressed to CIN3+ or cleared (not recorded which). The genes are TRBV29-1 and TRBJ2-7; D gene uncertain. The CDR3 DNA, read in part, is TGCAGCGTTGAATACTTGGGCGAGGCCGAG. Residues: CSVEYLGEAE. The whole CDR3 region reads CSVEYLGEAEQYF.